One and the same sample provided the 11 T cell receptor beta chains below, sequenced in a study of regulatory T cells in long-lasting Graves disease. HTBI primers from iRepertoire and Arm-PCR of CDR3 regions yielded the TCR beta libraries. TCRdb re-called the multiplex PCR reads with MiXCR, one entry per CDR3 protein. This repertoire shows a few hundred thousand distinct CDR3 sequences, about an eighth found once; its top ten account for about 20%. Regarding time point: newly diagnosed GD, antithyroid drugs for less than 3 months. The TCR library was made from RNA extracted from PBMCs. These data were also reused for a study on T cells in Graves' hyperthyroidism and ophthalmopathy.

Sequencing was performed on peripheral blood mononuclear cells (PBMCs), taken at new diagnosis, from a patient treated with antithyroid drugs. Every receptor here comes from a woman younger than 30 with Graves disease.

This clonotype was picked up many times. The V gene is TRBV20-1, the J gene TRBJ1-1, with D maybe TRBD1 (5 bases). This CDR3 has 14 residues. V was shortened by 6 bases and J by 3 bases, with 17 bases between the two germline ends. The germline gives CDR1 DFQATT, CDR2 SNEGSKA (reference sequence). The CDR3 sequence: CSALVGALYTEAFF. CDR3 bases: TGCAGTGCCTTGGTCGGGGCTTTGTACACTGAAGCTTTCTTT.

Many counts were recorded for this clonotype. The chain combines TRBV7-2 with TRBJ1-2; a possible D gene is TRBD1 (5 bases). Per germline, CDR1 SGHTA and CDR2 FQGNSA. Between the trimmed V and J ends, which lost 3 bases and 1 base, there was a span of 12 bases. There are 15 residues in the CDR3. This CDR3 is CASSLGQEFNYGYTF. The CDR3 DNA reads as TGTGCCAGCAGCTTGGGGCAGGAATTTAACTATGGCTACACCTTC.

The rearrangement links TRBV20-1 to TRBJ2-3; D not resolved. Trimming stripped 0 bases from V and 2 bases from J, with 15 bases between. Germline CDR1 reads DFQATT; CDR2 reads SNEGSKA (reference sequence). The CDR3 loop spans 16 amino acids. The CDR3 is CSARDKYDGFTDTQYF. In DNA form, the CDR3 reads TGCAGTGCTAGAGATAAGTACGACGGATTCACAGATACGCAGTATTTT.

This clonotype was counted ten times or more. The chain employs TRBV7-8 and TRBJ2-4; weak D call: TRBD2 (6 bases). CDR1 is SGHVS and CDR2 is FQNEAQ in the germline V gene. The germline V and J ends were trimmed by 0 bases and 0 bases, with 12 bases remaining between them. The CDR3 sequence is 17 residues long. This CDR3 is CASSLARGPLAKNIQYF. Written as DNA, the CDR3 is TGTGCCAGCAGCTTAGCGCGGGGCCCACTAGCCAAAAACATTCAGTACTTC. Full variable domain (missing parts from reference TRBV7-8 and TRBJ2-4): GAGVSQSPRYKVAKRGQDVALRCDPISGHVSLFWYQQALGQGPEFLTYFQNEAQLDKSGLPSDRFFAERPEGSVSTLKIQRTQQEDSAVYLCASSLARGPLAKNIQYFGAGTRLSVL.

This clonotype was counted at least ten times. The chain carries TRBV20-1 and TRBJ2-4; D remains unclear. With 5 bases removed from V and 8 bases from J, the gap between germline ends came to 4 bases. The CDR3 length is 9 residues. The germline gives CDR1 DFQATT, CDR2 SNEGSKA (reference sequence). The CDR3 loop reads CSAQDIQYF. The CDR3 bases are TGCAGTGCTCAAGACATTCAGTACTTC.

This clonotype appeared many times. The rearrangement links TRBV5-4 to TRBJ2-1, with D possibly TRBD1 on 6 matching bases. CDR1 and CDR2 (germline): SGHNT, YYREEE (reference sequence). V shed 4 bases and J shed 10 bases, with 18 bases lying between them. The CDR3 is 14 amino acids. The CDR3: CASSQAKGVAEQFF. CDR3 DNA sequence: TGTGCCAGCAGCCAAGCTAAGGGGGTGGCAGAGCAGTTCTTC.

At least ten counts were recorded for this clonotype. The chain joins TRBV12-3 or TRBV12-4 to TRBJ2-1, with 8 nucleotides matching TRBD2. V shed 6 bases and J 7 bases; nucleotides not matched to a gene: 5. The CDR3 sequence is 13 residues long. The CDR3 DNA is TGTGCCAGCAGCCGGGGGACTAGGAATGAGCAGTTCTTC. This translates into CASSRGTRNEQFF.

The V call is TRBV10-2, the J call TRBJ2-7; 7 positions match TRBD2. CDR1 is WSHSY, CDR2 SAAADI, per germline. There are 16 residues in the CDR3. Trimming took 6 bases from V and 1 from J; bases not matched to a gene: 12. The CDR3 DNA reads TGCGCCAGCAGGGAGAGAGCGGGAACCTCTTCCTACGAGCAGTACTTC. Encoded protein: CASRERAGTSSYEQYF.

This clonotype has ten or more counts. V gene TRBV6-5 combines with J gene TRBJ1-2; possibly TRBD1 for D (6 bases). The length of the CDR3 is 15 residues. V was pared by 4 bases and J by 5 bases, with 17 bases between. CDR1 and CDR2 (germline): MNHEY, SVGAGI. The CDR3 protein is CASSLLAGDWYGYTF. The DNA of the CDR3 is TGTGCCAGCAGTTTGTTGGCAGGGGATTGGTATGGCTACACCTTC.

In its sample, this clonotype was seen once. This likely traces to a read error, being one base from a far larger clone. No conserved phenylalanine or tryptophan ends this CDR3, so it is likely a read error. The chain uses TRBV6-9 and TRBJ2-3; no reliable D call. Trimming stripped 3 bases from V and 0 bases from J, with 7 bases between. The germline gives CDR1 MNHGY, CDR2 SVAAGI. CDR3 length: 14 residues. CDR3 protein: CASSYSKSTDTQYL. The CDR3 DNA sequence: TGTGCCAGCAGTTACTCGAAGAGCACAGATACGCAGTATCTT.

A word on this clonotype: This could be a read error, since a much larger clone is one nucleotide away. The chain has TRBV6-1 and TRBJ2-1; the D gene is possibly TRBD1 (5 bases). The CDR3 runs 17 residues. The germline CDR1 and CDR2 sequences are MNHNS and SASEGT. In DNA, the CDR3 is TGTGCCTGCAGTGAATACGGCAGAGGACACCTCTACAATGAGCAGTTCTTC. It is translated as CACSEYGRGHLYNEQFF.